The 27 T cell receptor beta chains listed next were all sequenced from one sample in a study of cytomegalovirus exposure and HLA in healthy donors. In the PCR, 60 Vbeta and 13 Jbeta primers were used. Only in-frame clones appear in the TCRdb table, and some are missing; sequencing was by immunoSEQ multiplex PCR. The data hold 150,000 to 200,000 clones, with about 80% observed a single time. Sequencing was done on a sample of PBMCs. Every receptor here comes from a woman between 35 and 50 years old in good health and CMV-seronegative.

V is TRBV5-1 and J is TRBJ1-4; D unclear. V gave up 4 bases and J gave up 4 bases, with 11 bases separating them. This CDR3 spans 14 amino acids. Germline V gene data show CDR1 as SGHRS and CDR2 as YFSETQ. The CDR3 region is CASSRGRDNEKLFF. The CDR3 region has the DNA TGCGCCAGCAGCCGTGGGCGAGATAATGAAAAACTGTTTTTT.

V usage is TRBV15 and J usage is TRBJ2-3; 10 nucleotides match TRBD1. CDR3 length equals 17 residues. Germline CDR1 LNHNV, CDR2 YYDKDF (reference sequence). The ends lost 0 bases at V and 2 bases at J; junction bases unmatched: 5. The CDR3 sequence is CATSRDRDRGTTDTQYF. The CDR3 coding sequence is TGTGCCACCAGCAGAGATCGGGACAGGGGTACCACAGATACGCAGTATTTT.

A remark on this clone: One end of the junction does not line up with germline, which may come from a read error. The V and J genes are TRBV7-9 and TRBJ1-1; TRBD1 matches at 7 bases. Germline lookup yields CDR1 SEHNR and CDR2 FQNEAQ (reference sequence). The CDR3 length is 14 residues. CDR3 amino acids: CTSSLSQGPFGAFF. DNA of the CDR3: TGTACCAGCAGCTTATCACAGGGGCCCTTCGGAGCTTTCTTT.

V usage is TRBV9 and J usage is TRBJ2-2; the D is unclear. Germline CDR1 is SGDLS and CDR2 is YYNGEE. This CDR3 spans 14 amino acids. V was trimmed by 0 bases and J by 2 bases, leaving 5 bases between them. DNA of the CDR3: TGTGCCAGCAGCGTAGCTCCTAACACCGGGGAGCTGTTTTTT. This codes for CASSVAPNTGELFF.

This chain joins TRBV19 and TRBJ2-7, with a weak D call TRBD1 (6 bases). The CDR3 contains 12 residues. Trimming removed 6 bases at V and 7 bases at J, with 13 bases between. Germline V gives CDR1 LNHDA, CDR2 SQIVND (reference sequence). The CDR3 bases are TGTGCCAGTAGGGGGGCTTTTGGGGAGCAGTACGTC. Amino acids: CASRGAFGEQYV.

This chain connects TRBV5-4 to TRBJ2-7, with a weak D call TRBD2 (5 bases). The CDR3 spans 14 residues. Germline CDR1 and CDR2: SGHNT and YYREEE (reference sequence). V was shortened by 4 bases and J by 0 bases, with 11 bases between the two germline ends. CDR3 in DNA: TGTGCCAGCAGCAGAAGCGGTAGCTCCTACGAGCAGTACTTC. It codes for CASSRSGSSYEQYF.

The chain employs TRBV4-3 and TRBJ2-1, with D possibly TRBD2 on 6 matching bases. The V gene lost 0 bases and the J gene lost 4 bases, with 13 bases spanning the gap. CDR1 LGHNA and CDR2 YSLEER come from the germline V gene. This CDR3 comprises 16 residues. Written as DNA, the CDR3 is TGCGCCAGCAGCCAAGATTTTGATAGCGGATACAATGAGCAGTTCTTC. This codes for CASSQDFDSGYNEQFF.

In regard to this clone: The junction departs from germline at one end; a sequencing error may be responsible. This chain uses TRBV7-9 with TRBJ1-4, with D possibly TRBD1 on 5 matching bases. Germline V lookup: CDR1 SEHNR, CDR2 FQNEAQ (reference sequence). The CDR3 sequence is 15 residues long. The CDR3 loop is CSSSLEGATNEKLFF. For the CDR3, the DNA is TGTTCCAGCAGCTTAGAAGGGGCAACTAATGAAAAACTGTTTTTT.

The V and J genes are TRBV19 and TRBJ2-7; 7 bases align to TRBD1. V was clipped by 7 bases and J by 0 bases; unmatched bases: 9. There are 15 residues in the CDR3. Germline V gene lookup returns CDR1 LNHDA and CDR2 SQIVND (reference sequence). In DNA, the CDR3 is TGTGCCAGTACCCTCGACAGGGTTTCCTCCTACGAGCAGTACGTC. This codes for CASTLDRVSSYEQYV.

For the CDR3, the DNA is TGTGCCAGCGGTGCCGAGATCGCGATCTACAATGAGCAGTTCTTC. Its protein product is CASGAEIAIYNEQFF. The chain links TRBV27 to TRBJ2-1; no clear D. This CDR3 is 15 amino acids long. Looked up from germline, CDR1 is MNHEY and CDR2 is SMNVEV (reference sequence). The V gene lost 8 bases and the J gene lost 3 bases, with 17 bases spanning the gap.

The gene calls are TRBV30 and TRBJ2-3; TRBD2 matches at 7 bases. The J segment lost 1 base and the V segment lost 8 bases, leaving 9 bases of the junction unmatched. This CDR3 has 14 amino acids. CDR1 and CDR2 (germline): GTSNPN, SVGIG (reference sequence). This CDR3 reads CAASSSGRTDTQYF. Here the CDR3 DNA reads TGTGCCGCGTCGTCTAGCGGACGCACAGATACGCAGTATTTT. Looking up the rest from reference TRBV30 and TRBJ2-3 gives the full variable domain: SQTIHQWPATLVQPVGSPLSLECTVEGTSNPNLYWYRQAAGRGLQLLFYSVGIGQISSEVPQNLSASRPQDRQFILSSKKLLLSDSGFYLCAASSSGRTDTQYFGPGTRLTVL.

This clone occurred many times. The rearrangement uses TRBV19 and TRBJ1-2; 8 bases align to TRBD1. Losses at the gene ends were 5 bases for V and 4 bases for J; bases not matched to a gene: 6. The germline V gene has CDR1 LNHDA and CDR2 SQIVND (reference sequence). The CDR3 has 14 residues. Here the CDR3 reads CASSSQDRGYGYTF. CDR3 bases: TGTGCCAGTAGTTCCCAAGACAGGGGCTATGGCTACACCTTC.

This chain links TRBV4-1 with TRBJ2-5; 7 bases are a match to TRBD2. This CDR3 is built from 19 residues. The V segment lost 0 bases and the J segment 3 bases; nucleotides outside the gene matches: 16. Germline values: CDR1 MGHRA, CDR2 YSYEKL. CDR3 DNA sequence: TGCGCCAGCAGCCAAGAGTGGAACTCGGGCGGGGGTAAGAAAGAGACCCAGTACTTC. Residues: CASSQEWNSGGGKKETQYF.

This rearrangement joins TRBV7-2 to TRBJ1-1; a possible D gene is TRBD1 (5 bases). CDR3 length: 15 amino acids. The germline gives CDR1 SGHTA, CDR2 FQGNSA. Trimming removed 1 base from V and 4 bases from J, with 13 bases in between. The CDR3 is CASSLVRRGGTEAFF. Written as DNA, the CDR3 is TGTGCCAGCAGCTTAGTTCGGAGGGGCGGCACTGAAGCTTTCTTT.

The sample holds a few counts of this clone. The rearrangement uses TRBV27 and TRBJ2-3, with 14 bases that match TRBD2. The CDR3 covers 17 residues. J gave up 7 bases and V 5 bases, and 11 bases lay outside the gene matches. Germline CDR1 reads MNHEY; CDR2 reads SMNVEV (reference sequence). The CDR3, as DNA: TGTGCCAGCAGTCCCGGACTAGCGGGAGGTTTAGAGCATACGCAGTATTTT. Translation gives CASSPGLAGGLEHTQYF.

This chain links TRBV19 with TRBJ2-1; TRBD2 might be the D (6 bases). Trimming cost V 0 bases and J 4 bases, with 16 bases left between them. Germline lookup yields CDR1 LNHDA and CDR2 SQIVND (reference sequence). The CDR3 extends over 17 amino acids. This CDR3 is CASSIEDWSGPYNEQFF. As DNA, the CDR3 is TGTGCCAGTAGTATAGAGGACTGGAGCGGGCCTTACAATGAGCAGTTCTTC.

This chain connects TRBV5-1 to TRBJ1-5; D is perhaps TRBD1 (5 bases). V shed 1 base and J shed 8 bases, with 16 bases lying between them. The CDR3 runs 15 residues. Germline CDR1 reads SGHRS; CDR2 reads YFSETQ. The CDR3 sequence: CASSLFCQGREPQHF. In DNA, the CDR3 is TGCGCCAGCAGCTTGTTTTGCCAGGGTAGGGAGCCCCAGCATTTT.

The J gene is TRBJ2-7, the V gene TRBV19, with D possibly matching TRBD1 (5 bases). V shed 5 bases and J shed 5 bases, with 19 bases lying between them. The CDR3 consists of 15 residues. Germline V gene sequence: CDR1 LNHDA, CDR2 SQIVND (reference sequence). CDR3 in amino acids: CASSQHKQVYNEQYF. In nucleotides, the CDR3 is TGTGCCAGTAGTCAACACAAACAGGTGTACAACGAGCAGTACTTC.

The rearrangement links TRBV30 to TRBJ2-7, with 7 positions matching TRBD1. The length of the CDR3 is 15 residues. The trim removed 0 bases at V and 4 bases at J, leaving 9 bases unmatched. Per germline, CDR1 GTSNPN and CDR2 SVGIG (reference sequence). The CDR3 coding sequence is TGTGCCTGGAGTGTACGTAACAGGGGCTATTACGAGCAGTACTTC. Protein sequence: CAWSVRNRGYYEQYF.

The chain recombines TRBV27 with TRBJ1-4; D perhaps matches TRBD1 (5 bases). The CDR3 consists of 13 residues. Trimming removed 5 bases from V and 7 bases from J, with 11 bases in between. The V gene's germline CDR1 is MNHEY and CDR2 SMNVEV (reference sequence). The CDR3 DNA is TGTGCCAGCAGTATCAACAGGAGTGAAAAACTGTTTTTT. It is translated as CASSINRSEKLFF.

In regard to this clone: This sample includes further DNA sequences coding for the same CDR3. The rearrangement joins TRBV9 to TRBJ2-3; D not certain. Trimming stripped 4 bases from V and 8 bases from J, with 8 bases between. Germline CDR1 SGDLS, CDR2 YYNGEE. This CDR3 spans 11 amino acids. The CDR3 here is CASSSTGTQYF. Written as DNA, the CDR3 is TGTGCCAGCAGCTCCACCGGTACGCAGTATTTT.

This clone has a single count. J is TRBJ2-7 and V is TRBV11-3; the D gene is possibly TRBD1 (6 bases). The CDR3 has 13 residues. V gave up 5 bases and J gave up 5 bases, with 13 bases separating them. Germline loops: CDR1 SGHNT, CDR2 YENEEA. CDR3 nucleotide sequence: TGTGCCAGCAGCCTAACAGGGTTCCACGAGCAGTACGTC. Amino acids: CASSLTGFHEQYV.

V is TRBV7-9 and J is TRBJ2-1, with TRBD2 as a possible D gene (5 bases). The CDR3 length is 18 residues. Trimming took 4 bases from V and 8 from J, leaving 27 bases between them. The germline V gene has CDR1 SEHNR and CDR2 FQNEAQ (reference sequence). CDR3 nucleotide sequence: TGTGCCAGCAGCTCTTCCGGGCAGCAGGAGGACTCTAAGGATGAGCAGTTCTTC. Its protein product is CASSSSGQQEDSKDEQFF.

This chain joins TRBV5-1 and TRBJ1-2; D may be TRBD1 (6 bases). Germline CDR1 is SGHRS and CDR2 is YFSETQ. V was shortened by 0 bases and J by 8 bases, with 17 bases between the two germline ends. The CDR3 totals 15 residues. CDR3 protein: CASSLGGRRDDGYTF. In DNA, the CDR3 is TGCGCCAGCAGCTTGGGGGGGCGCAGAGATGACGGCTACACCTTC.

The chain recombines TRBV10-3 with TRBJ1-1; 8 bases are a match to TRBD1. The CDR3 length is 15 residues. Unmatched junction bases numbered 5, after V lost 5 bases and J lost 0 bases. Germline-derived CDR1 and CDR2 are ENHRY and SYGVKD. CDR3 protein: CAISPDRALNTEAFF. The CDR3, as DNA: TGTGCCATCAGTCCGGACAGGGCCCTGAACACTGAAGCTTTCTTT.

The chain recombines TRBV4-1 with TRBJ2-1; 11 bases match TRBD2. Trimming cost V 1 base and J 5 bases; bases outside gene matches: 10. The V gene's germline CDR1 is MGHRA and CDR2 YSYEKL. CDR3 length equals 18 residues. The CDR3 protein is CASSQVPPLTSGDNEQFF. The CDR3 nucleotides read TGCGCCAGCAGCCAAGTCCCACCATTGACTAGCGGGGACAATGAGCAGTTCTTC.

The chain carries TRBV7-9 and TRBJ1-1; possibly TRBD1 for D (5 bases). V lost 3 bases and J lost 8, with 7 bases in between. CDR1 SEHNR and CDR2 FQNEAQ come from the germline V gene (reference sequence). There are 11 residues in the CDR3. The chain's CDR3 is CASSFDREAFF. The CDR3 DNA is TGTGCCAGCAGCTTCGACAGAGAAGCTTTCTTT.